Shown below are 8 T cell receptor beta chains from a single sample sequenced in a study of blood T cell repertoires in COVID-19. Repertoires were generated with immunoSEQ multiplex PCR, while TCRdb's copy carries only in-frame clones and drops some. The data show 210,000 or so clones, about four fifths seen once. Specimen: PBMCs or T cells enriched from blood (not recorded which). Receptor source: a woman in her fifties or sixties who had been exposed to COVID-19.

The chain recombines TRBV12-5 with TRBJ1-3, with a weak D call TRBD1 (5 bases). CDR1 and CDR2 (germline): LGHNT, FRNRAP. Trimming stripped 6 bases from V and 2 bases from J, with 8 bases between. The CDR3 has 13 amino acids. The chain's CDR3 is CASGQGAGNTIYF. The CDR3 nucleotides are TGTGCTAGTGGGCAGGGTGCTGGAAACACCATATATTTT. Full variable domain (outside the CDR3, taken from reference TRBV12-5 and TRBJ1-3): DARVTQTPRHKVTEMGQEVTMRCQPILGHNTVFWYRQTMMQGLELLAYFRNRAPLDDSGMPKDRFSAEMPDATLATLKIQPSEPRDSAVYFCASGQGAGNTIYFGEGSWLTVV.

The chain recombines TRBV19 with TRBJ1-3, with 8 bases that match TRBD1. The V gene's germline CDR1 is LNHDA and CDR2 SQIVND (reference sequence). J gave up 3 bases and V 9 bases, and 13 bases lay outside the gene matches. The CDR3 runs to 16 residues. CDR3 in amino acids: CASSEDRTGIGNTIYF. The CDR3 DNA reads as TGTGCCAGCTCAGAAGATAGGACAGGGATTGGAAACACCATATATTTT.

In its sample, this clone was seen a few times. The chain uses TRBV11-2 and TRBJ2-7; 11 bases align to TRBD1. Germline assignment: CDR1 SGHAT and CDR2 FQNNGV. The length of the CDR3 is 14 residues. V lost 7 bases to trimming and J lost 5 bases; unmatched junction nucleotides: 7. CDR3 sequence: CASTLDRGRHEQYF. In DNA form, the CDR3 reads TGTGCCAGCACCCTGGACAGGGGGCGCCACGAGCAGTACTTC.

This chain links TRBV5-1 with TRBJ2-3; a possible D gene is TRBD1 (6 bases). Germline loops: CDR1 SGHRS, CDR2 YFSETQ. The V and J ends lost 3 bases and 2 bases respectively, with 13 bases between them. The CDR3 has 15 amino acids. The chain's CDR3 is CASSWERGYTDTQYF. The CDR3 DNA follows: TGCGCCAGCAGCTGGGAGAGGGGGTACACAGATACGCAGTATTTT.

This clone has just a few counts. CDR3 residues: CASSLVQATGELFF. The CDR3 nucleotides are TGTGCCAGCAGCTTGGTACAGGCAACCGGGGAGCTGTTTTTT. This chain links TRBV5-5 with TRBJ2-2; D possibly corresponds to TRBD1 (5 bases). CDR1 SGHKS and CDR2 YYEKEE come from the germline V gene (reference sequence). The V end lost 0 bases, the J end lost 5 bases, and 8 bases lay between the germline ends. The CDR3 runs 14 residues.

The gene calls are TRBV12-5 and TRBJ2-5, with 7 bases lining up with TRBD1. V shed 10 bases and J 3 bases; nucleotides not matched to a gene: 11. CDR3 length equals 14 residues. Germline CDR1 reads LGHNT; CDR2 reads FRNRAP. The CDR3 reads CAIKYGTEEETQYF. The CDR3 nucleotides read TGTGCTATTAAATACGGGACAGAGGAAGAGACCCAGTACTTC.

The chain employs TRBV18 and TRBJ1-1; D is perhaps TRBD1 (6 bases). The CDR3 has 15 amino acids. The germline gives CDR1 KGHSH, CDR2 LQKENI. The germline V and J ends were trimmed by 4 bases and 2 bases, with 14 bases remaining between them. CDR3 loop: CASSQGQGPNTEAFF. In nucleotides, the CDR3 is TGTGCCAGCTCACAGGGGCAGGGGCCCAACACTGAAGCTTTCTTT.

The chain uses TRBV5-1 and TRBJ1-2; D is unresolved. In germline, CDR1 is SGHRS, CDR2 YFSETQ. This CDR3 has 16 residues. V was cut by 0 bases and J by 1 base, with 13 bases left in between. The CDR3 DNA follows: TGCGCCAGCAGCTTGGACCCTCAACCCTATAACTATGGCTACACCTTC. Translating gives CASSLDPQPYNYGYTF.